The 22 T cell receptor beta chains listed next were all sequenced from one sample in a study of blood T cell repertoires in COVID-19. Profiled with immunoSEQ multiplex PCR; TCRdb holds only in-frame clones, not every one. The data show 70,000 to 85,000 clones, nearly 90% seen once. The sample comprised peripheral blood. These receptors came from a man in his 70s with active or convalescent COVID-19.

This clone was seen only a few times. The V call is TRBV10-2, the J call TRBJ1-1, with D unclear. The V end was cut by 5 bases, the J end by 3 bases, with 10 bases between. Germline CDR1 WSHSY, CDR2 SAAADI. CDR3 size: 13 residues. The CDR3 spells CASSLGSDTEAFF. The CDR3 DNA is TGCGCCAGCAGTTTAGGTAGCGACACTGAAGCTTTCTTT.

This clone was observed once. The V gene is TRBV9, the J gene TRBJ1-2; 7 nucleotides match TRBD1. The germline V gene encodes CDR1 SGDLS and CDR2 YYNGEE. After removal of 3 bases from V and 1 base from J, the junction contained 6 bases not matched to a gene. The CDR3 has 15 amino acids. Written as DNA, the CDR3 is TGTGCCAGCAGCGCTGCCGGACAGGATAACTATGGCTACACCTTC. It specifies CASSAAGQDNYGYTF.

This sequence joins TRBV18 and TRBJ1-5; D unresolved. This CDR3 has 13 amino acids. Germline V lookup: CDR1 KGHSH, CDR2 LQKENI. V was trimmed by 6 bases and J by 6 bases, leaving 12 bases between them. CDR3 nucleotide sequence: TGTGCCAGCTCCCCGGGGAGGGCTCAGCCCCAGCATTTT. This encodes CASSPGRAQPQHF. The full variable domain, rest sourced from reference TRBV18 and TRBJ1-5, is NAGVMQNPRHLVRRRGQEARLRCSPMKGHSHVYWYRQLPEEGLKFMVYLQKENIIDESGMPKERFSAEFPKEGPSILRIQQVVRGDSAAYFCASSPGRAQPQHFGDGTRLSIL.

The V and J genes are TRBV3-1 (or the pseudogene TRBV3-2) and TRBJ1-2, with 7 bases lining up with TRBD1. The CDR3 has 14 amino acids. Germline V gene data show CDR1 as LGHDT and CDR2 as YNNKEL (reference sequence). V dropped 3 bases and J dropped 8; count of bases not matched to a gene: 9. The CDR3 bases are TGTGCCAGCAGCCAGTCCGGGACAGTTATAGGCTACACCTTC. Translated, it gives CASSQSGTVIGYTF.

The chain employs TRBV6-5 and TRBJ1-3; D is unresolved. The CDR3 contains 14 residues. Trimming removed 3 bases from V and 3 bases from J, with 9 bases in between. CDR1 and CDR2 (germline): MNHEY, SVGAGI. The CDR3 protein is CASSYRGRGNTIYF. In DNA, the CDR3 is TGTGCCAGCAGTTATCGAGGGCGTGGAAACACCATATATTTT.

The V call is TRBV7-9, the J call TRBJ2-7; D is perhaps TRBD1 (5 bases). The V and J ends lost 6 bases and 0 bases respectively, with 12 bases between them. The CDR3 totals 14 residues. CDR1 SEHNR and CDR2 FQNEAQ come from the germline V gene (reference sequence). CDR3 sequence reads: CASRQTQASYEQYF. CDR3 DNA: TGTGCCAGCAGACAAACACAGGCCTCCTACGAGCAGTACTTC.

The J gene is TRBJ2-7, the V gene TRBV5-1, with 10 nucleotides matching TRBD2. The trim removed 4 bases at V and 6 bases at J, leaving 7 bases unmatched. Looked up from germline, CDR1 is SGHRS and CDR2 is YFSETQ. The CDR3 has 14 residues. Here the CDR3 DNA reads TGCGCCAGCAGCCAAGCGGGAGGGCCCGGCGAGCAGTACTTC. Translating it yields CASSQAGGPGEQYF.

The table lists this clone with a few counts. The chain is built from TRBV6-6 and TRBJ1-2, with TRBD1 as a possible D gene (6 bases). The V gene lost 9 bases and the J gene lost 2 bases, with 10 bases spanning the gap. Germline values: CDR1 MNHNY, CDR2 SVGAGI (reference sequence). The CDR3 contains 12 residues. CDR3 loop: CASQGPNYGYTF. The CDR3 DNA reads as TGTGCCAGTCAGGGGCCCAACTATGGCTACACCTTC.

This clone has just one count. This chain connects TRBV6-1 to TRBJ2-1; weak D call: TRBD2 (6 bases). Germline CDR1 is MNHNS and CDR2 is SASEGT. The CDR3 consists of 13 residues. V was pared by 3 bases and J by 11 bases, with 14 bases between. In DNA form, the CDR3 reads TGTGCCAGCAGTGAGGTGGCTAGCGCTCAGCAGTTCTTC. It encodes CASSEVASAQQFF.

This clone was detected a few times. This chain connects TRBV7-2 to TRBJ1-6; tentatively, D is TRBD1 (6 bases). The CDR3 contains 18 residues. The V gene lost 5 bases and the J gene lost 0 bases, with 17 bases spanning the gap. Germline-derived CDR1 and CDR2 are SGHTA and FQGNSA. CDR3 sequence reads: CASSPTLGGGSYNSPLHF. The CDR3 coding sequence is TGTGCCAGCAGCCCCACCCTGGGAGGGGGCTCCTATAATTCACCCCTCCACTTT. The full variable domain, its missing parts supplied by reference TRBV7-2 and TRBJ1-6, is GAGVSQSPSNKVTEKGKDVELRCDPISGHTALYWYRQSLGQGLEFLIYFQGNSAPDKSGLPSDRFSAERTGGSVSTLTIQRTQQEDSAVYLCASSPTLGGGSYNSPLHFGNGTRLTVT.

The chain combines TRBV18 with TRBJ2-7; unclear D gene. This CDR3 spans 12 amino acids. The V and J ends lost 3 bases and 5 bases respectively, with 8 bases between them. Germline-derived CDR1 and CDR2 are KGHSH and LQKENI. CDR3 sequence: CASSPEAHEQYF. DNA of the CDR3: TGTGCCAGCTCACCCGAGGCCCACGAGCAGTACTTC. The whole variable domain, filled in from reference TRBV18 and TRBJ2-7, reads NAGVMQNPRHLVRRRGQEARLRCSPMKGHSHVYWYRQLPEEGLKFMVYLQKENIIDESGMPKERFSAEFPKEGPSILRIQQVVRGDSAAYFCASSPEAHEQYFGPGTRLTVT.

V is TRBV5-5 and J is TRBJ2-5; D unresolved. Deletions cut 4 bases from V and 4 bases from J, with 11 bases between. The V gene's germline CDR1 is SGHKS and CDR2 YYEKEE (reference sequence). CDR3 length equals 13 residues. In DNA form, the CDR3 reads TGTGCCAGCAGCCTGGCCGTTCCAGAGACCCAGTACTTC. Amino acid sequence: CASSLAVPETQYF.

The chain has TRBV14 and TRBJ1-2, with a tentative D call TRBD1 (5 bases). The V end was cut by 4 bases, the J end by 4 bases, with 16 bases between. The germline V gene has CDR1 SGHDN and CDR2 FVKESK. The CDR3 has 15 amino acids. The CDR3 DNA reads TGTGCCAGCAGCCTGCTCGGGCAGGGCGGCTATGGCTACACCTTC. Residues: CASSLLGQGGYGYTF.

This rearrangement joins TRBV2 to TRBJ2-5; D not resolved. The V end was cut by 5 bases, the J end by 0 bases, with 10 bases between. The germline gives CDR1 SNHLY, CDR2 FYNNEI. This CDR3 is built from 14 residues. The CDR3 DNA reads TGTGCCAGCAGTCCCAGCGTGTACCAAGAGACCCAGTACTTC. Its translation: CASSPSVYQETQYF.

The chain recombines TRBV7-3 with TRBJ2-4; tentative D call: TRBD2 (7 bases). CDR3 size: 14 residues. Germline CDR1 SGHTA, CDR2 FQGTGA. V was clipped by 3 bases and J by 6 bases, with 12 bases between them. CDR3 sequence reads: CASSLAGAGNIQYF. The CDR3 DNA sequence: TGTGCCAGCAGCTTGGCGGGGGCGGGAAACATTCAGTACTTC.

This chain's CDR3 is CASSQDRRGTYGYTF. CDR3 sequence (DNA): TGTGCCAGCAGCCAAGACCGAAGGGGGACCTATGGCTACACCTTC. This rearrangement joins TRBV14 to TRBJ1-2, with TRBD1 as a possible D gene (6 bases). Trimming removed 0 bases at V and 4 bases at J, with 12 bases between. CDR1 is SGHDN and CDR2 is FVKESK in the germline V gene. The CDR3 sequence is 15 residues long.

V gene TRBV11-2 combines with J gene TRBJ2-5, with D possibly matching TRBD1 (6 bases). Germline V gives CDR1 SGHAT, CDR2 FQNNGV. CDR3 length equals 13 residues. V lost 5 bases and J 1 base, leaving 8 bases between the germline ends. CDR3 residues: CASSQGGQETQYF. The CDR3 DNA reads TGTGCCAGCAGCCAAGGGGGCCAAGAGACCCAGTACTTC.

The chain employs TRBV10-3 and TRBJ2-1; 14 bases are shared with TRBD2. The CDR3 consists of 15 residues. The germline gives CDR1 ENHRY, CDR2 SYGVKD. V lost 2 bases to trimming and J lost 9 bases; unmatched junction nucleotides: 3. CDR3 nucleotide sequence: TGTGCCATCAGTGAGGAAGGACTAGCGGGAGGTGAGCAGTTCTTC. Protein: CAISEEGLAGGEQFF.

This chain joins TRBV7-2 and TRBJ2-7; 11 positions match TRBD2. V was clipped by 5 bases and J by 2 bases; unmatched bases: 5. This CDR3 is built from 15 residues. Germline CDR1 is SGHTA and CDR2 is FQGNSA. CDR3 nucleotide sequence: TGTGCCAGCAGCCAAGTAGCGGGAGGGCCCTACGAGCAGTACTTC. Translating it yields CASSQVAGGPYEQYF.

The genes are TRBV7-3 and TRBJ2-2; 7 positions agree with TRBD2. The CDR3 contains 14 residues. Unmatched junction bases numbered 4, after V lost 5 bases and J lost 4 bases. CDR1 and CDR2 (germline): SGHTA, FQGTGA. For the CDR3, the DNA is TGTGCCAGCAGCCCGCGCGGGGGCACCGGGGAGCTGTTTTTT. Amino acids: CASSPRGGTGELFF. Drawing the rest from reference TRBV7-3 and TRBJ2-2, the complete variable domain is GAGVSQTPSNKVTEKGKYVELRCDPISGHTALYWYRQSLGQGPEFLIYFQGTGAADDSGLPNDRFFAVRPEGSVSTLKIQRTERGDSAVYLCASSPRGGTGELFFGEGSRLTVL.

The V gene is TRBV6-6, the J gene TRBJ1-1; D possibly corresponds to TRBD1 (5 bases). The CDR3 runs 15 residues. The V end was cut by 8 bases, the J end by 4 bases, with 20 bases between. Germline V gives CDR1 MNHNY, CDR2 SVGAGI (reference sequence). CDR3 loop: CASHLGGERGTEAFF. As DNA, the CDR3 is TGTGCCAGCCACCTCGGGGGGGAAAGGGGCACTGAAGCTTTCTTT.

CDR3 amino acids: CASSEGRGHYDTQYF. As DNA, the CDR3 is TGTGCCAGCAGTGAAGGGAGGGGTCACTATGATACGCAGTATTTT. The chain links TRBV2 to TRBJ2-3; D is perhaps TRBD2 (6 bases). CDR3 length equals 15 residues. Trimming removed 1 base from V and 6 bases from J, with 14 bases in between. The germline V gene encodes CDR1 SNHLY and CDR2 FYNNEI.